The 7 T cell receptor beta chains given below trace back to one sample, sequenced in a study of CD8 T cells in ankylosing spondylitis. TCRdb passed the 5' RACE reads through MiXCR, listing each CDR3 protein once. The data show about 250,000 distinct CDR3 sequences, over 7% seen once. Sequencing input: blood, either unsorted or a sorted T cell fraction (not recorded which). The receptors were gathered from a female donor with ankylosing spondylitis or in good health (not recorded which).

This clonotype appeared many times. J is TRBJ2-1 and V is TRBV12-3 or TRBV12-4, with 8 bases matching TRBD1. V trimming: 3 bases; J trimming: 2 bases; junction bases outside the gene matches: 0. CDR3 length: 14 amino acids. CDR3 DNA: TGTGCCAGCAGTTTGACAGGGGCCTACAATGAGCAGTTCTTC. Its protein is CASSLTGAYNEQFF.

In its sample, this clonotype was seen many times. The J gene is TRBJ2-3, the V gene TRBV27, with TRBD2 as a possible D gene (6 bases). Germline V gene lookup returns CDR1 MNHEY and CDR2 SMNVEV (reference sequence). The CDR3 has 15 residues. Between the trimmed V and J ends, which lost 4 bases and 2 bases, there was a span of 13 bases. CDR3 bases: TGTGCCAGCAGTTCGGGGCGCGGGACCACAGATACGCAGTATTTT. Protein product: CASSSGRGTTDTQYF.

Points on this clonotype: This clone may be a read error of a much larger clone one base away. CDR3 in amino acids: CSGRGTVNEKLFF. CDR3 coding DNA: TGCAGCGGGAGGGGGACAGTGAATGAAAAACTGTTTTTT. The rearrangement joins TRBV29-1 to TRBJ1-4, with 7 bases identical to TRBD1. From germline, CDR1 is SQVTM and CDR2 ANQGSEA. The CDR3 is 13 residues long. After removal of 7 bases from V and 5 bases from J, the junction contained 7 bases not matched to a gene.

Many counts were recorded for this clonotype. This chain joins TRBV6-5 and TRBJ2-1; 10 positions agree with TRBD2. The germline gives CDR1 MNHEY, CDR2 SVGAGI. V was pared by 4 bases and J by 7 bases, with 7 bases of the junction left unmatched. The CDR3 is 15 residues long. The CDR3 reads CASSWSGRAGNEQFF. Written as DNA, the CDR3 is TGTGCCAGCAGTTGGAGCGGGAGGGCCGGGAATGAGCAGTTCTTC.

The chain links TRBV7-8 to TRBJ2-2; maybe TRBD2 (6 bases). Trimming took off 4 bases at V and 6 bases at J, with 21 bases between the two ends. This CDR3 spans 17 amino acids. The germline gives CDR1 SGHVS, CDR2 FQNEAQ. CDR3: CASSSRPRTIEAGELFF. The CDR3 region has the DNA TGTGCCAGCAGCTCCCGACCGCGGACTATTGAGGCCGGGGAGCTGTTTTTT.

In this sample, this clonotype turned up a few times. The J gene is TRBJ1-5, the V gene TRBV7-8; D is undetermined. The V end was cut by 3 bases, the J end by 6 bases, with 12 bases between. This CDR3 has 14 amino acids. Germline CDR1 reads SGHVS; CDR2 reads FQNEAQ. CDR3 DNA: TGTGCCAGCAGCTTCTTAGACCTGACTCAGCCCCAGCATTTT. As protein: CASSFLDLTQPQHF.

For this clonotype: Given a much more abundant clone one base away, this may be a read error. The chain joins TRBV18 to TRBJ2-3; 11 bases fit TRBD2. V dropped 2 bases and J dropped 2; count of bases not matched to a gene: 3. CDR3 length: 16 residues. Germline loops: CDR1 KGHSH, CDR2 LQKENI. The CDR3 DNA reads as TGTGCCAGCTCACCAGAACTAGCGGGAGACACAGATACGCAGTATTTT. This encodes CASSPELAGDTDTQYF. The variable domain in full, completed from reference TRBV18 and TRBJ2-3, reads NAGVMQNPRHLVRRRGQEARLRCSPMKGHSHVYWYRQLPEEGLKFMVYLQKENIIDESGMPKERFSAEFPKEGPSILRIQQVVRGDSAAYFCASSPELAGDTDTQYFGPGTRLTVL.